Sequencing of this TCR beta chain was carried out in a study of cytomegalovirus exposure and HLA in healthy donors. Study at large: Earlier work reported approximately 100 million unique TCR beta sequences from about 180 million T cells.

Researchers ran the PCR with 60 Vbeta and 13 Jbeta primers. Here immunoSEQ multiplex PCR was the method, and the copy in TCRdb shows in-frame clones only, minus some. The sample holds approximately 110,000 clones, around 80% seen once. The CDR3 contains 12 residues. Germline CDR1 and CDR2: KGHSH and LQKENI. V lost 2 bases to trimming and J lost 9 bases, with 8 bases between them. The TCR was taken from a man aged 50-60 years in good health and CMV-seronegative. Sequenced sample: PBMCs. The J gene is TRBJ2-1, the V gene TRBV18, with D unresolved. The CDR3 bases are TGTGCCAGCTCACCAGCTATCGGTGAGCAGTTCTTC. This sequence encodes CASSPAIGEQFF.